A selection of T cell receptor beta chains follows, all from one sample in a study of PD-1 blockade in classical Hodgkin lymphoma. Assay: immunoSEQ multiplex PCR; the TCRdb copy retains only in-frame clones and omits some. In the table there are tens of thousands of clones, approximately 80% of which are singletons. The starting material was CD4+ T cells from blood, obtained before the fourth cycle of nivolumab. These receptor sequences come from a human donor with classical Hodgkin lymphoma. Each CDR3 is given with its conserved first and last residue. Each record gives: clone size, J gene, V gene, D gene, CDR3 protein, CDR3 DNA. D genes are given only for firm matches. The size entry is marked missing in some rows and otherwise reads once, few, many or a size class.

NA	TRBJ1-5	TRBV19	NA	CASSISEYQPQHF	TGTGCCAGTAGTATATCGGAGTATCAGCCCCAGCATTTT
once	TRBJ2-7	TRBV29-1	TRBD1	CSVGSGGYEQYF	TGCAGCGTGGGTTCAGGGGGCTACGAGCAGTACTTC
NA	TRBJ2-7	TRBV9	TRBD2	CASSAQGLAGPPGSYEQYF	TGTGCCAGCAGCGCCCAGGGACTAGCGGGGCCTCCGGGCTCCTACGAGCAGTACTTC
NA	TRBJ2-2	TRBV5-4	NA	CASSPWDSTGELFF	TGTGCCAGCAGCCCTTGGGACTCCACCGGGGAGCTGTTTTTT
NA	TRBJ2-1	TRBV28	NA	CASRPLYNEQFF	TGTGCCAGCAGACCGCTTTACAATGAGCAGTTCTTC
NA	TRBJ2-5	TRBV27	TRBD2	CASGGVGTGETQYF	TGTGCCAGCGGGGGGGTTGGTACAGGAGAGACCCAGTACTTC
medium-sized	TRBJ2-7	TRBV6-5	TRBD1	CASSYSTGGAYYEQYF	TGTGCCAGCAGTTACTCAACAGGGGGCGCCTACTACGAGCAGTACTTC
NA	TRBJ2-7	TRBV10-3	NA	CAISGGEGPYEQYF	TGTGCCATCAGTGGTGGAGAAGGCCCCTACGAGCAGTACTTC
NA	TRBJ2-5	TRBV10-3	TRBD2	CAISEQRGDQETQYF	TGTGCCATCAGTGAGCAGCGGGGGGACCAAGAGACCCAGTACTTC
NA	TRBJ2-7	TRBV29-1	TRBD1	CSARGTEYKQYF	TGCAGCGCCAGGGGGACAGAGTACAAGCAGTACTTC
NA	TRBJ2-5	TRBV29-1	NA	CSVRDPVRETQYF	TGCAGCGTCCGGGACCCTGTCCGAGAGACCCAGTACTTC
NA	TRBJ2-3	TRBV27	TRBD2	CASSGRALDTQYF	TGTGCCAGTAGCGGGAGGGCCTTAGATACGCAGTATTTT
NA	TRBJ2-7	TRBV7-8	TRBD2	CASSFRASGGFSSYEQYF	TGTGCCAGCAGCTTCAGGGCTAGCGGGGGTTTCAGCTCCTACGAGCAGTACTTC
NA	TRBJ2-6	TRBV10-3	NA	CAIRESGANVLTF	TGTGCCATCAGGGAGTCTGGGGCCAACGTCCTGACTTTC
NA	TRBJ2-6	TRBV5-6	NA	CASSLPVSGANVLTF	TGTGCCAGCAGCTTGCCAGTCTCTGGGGCCAACGTCCTGACTTTC
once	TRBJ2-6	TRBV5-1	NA	CASNLGSSGANVLTF	TGCGCCAGCAACCTGGGCAGCTCTGGGGCCAACGTCCTGACTTTC
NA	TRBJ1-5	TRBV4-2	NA	CASSQEISYQPQHF	TGTGCCAGCAGCCAAGAAATCTCGTATCAGCCCCAGCATTTT